These 21 T cell receptor beta chains were all obtained from the same sample, sequenced in a study of naive and memory T cell subsets (TCRdb year 2017). Library creation used UMI-ligation and nested PCR. Data came from an Illumina MiSeq. The beta constant-region primer consisted of an equimolar mixture of two oligonucleotides that together covered TRBC1 and TRBC2. The ligated cDNA went through four rounds of PCR with nested alpha and beta constant-region primers together with the SP2 primer. TCRdb trimmed public reads at Q25 via fastp, called clones via MiXCR and kept in-frame beta chains. Every CDR3 protein is listed once, alongside the most common genes and DNA of its rows. Present in this sample are 8,000 or so distinct CDR3 sequences, roughly 29% of which were seen just once. The biggest ten clones account for 50% to 60% of the sample. The specimen sequenced was CD8+ TEMRA cells from blood. The cell subset or site tag for this specimen amounts to: effector memory re-expressing CD45RA, CD45RA+ CD27-. The receptors shown here come from a human donor in good health.

In this sample, this clonotype is medium-sized (0.01 to 0.1%). The rearrangement joins TRBV11-3 to TRBJ1-1, with a tentative D call TRBD1 (6 bases). Looked up from germline, CDR1 is SGHNT and CDR2 is YENEEA. The CDR3 consists of 14 residues. The V end was cut by 1 base, the J end by 0 bases, with 6 bases between. The CDR3: CASSLAGVNTEAFF. DNA for the CDR3: TGTGCCAGCAGCTTAGCAGGGGTGAACACTGAAGCTTTCTTT.

The chain recombines TRBV7-9 with TRBJ1-2; possible D gene TRBD1, 5 bases. The V end was cut by 2 bases, the J end by 5 bases, with 12 bases between. The length of the CDR3 is 14 residues. Germline V lookup: CDR1 SEHNR, CDR2 FQNEAQ (reference sequence). In nucleotides, the CDR3 is TGTGCCAGCAGCTTATGGGACGGTAATTATGGCTACACCTTC. Translating it yields CASSLWDGNYGYTF.

This clonotype was seen more than once but under ten times. The rearrangement uses TRBV6-5 and TRBJ2-7; perhaps TRBD1 as D (5 bases). V lost 2 bases and J 5 bases, leaving 13 bases between the germline ends. Germline CDR1 and CDR2: MNHEY and SVGAGI. The length of the CDR3 is 14 residues. CDR3 region: CASSYNEGADEQYF. Here the CDR3 DNA reads TGTGCCAGCAGTTACAATGAAGGGGCGGACGAGCAGTACTTC.

V gene TRBV6-2 or TRBV6-3 combines with J gene TRBJ2-5, with 10 bases that match TRBD2. Germline CDR1 is MNHEY and CDR2 is SVGEGT. V lost 2 bases to trimming and J lost 1 base; unmatched junction nucleotides: 4. The CDR3 is 16 residues long. Here the CDR3 DNA reads TGTGCCAGCAGTTACCCCCTAGCGGGAGTCCAAGAGACCCAGTACTTC. This codes for CASSYPLAGVQETQYF.

V gene TRBV9 combines with J gene TRBJ2-7; weak D call: TRBD2 (6 bases). The V end lost 2 bases, the J end lost 2 bases, and 14 bases lay between the germline ends. CDR1 and CDR2 from the germline V gene are SGDLS and YYNGEE. The CDR3 sequence is 15 residues long. CDR3 sequence reads: CASSVQLEGPYEQYF. Written as DNA, the CDR3 is TGTGCCAGCAGCGTCCAACTGGAGGGGCCCTACGAGCAGTACTTC.

The rearrangement joins TRBV2 to TRBJ1-1, with D uncertain. Germline CDR1 and CDR2: SNHLY and FYNNEI. This CDR3 has 10 amino acids. V dropped 5 bases and J dropped 10 bases, with 8 bases sitting between them. CDR3 sequence: CASSPTRAFF. The CDR3 DNA is TGTGCCAGCAGTCCCACCCGAGCTTTCTTT.

The chain employs TRBV5-1 and TRBJ2-3, with D perhaps assigned TRBD1 or TRBD2 (5 bases each). The CDR3 totals 14 residues. From germline, CDR1 is SGHRS and CDR2 YFSETQ. The V gene lost 2 bases and the J gene lost 0 bases, with 7 bases spanning the gap. The CDR3 spells CASSFGGSTDTQYF. The CDR3 coding sequence is TGCGCCAGCAGCTTTGGGGGAAGCACAGATACGCAGTATTTT.

V usage is TRBV28 and J usage is TRBJ2-7; 7 bases are a match to TRBD1. J was trimmed by 5 bases and V by 5 bases; bases with no gene match: 15. CDR3 length: 16 amino acids. Germline CDR1 reads MDHEN; CDR2 reads SYDVKM. This chain's CDR3 is CASSTPPPGQIHEQYF. CDR3 sequence (DNA): TGTGCCAGCAGTACCCCTCCTCCGGGACAGATCCACGAGCAGTACTTC.

The J gene is TRBJ2-2, the V gene TRBV5-1; possible D gene TRBD2, 5 bases. Germline V gene sequence: CDR1 SGHRS, CDR2 YFSETQ. Trimming removed 3 bases from V and 4 bases from J, with 10 bases in between. The CDR3 is 14 amino acids. Here the CDR3 reads CASSSEGFTGELFF. The CDR3 DNA is TGCGCCAGCAGCTCCGAGGGTTTCACCGGGGAGCTGTTTTTT.

The chain links TRBV29-1 to TRBJ1-4; D gene unclear. CDR3 length: 12 amino acids. The V gene's germline CDR1 is SQVTM and CDR2 ANQGSEA. V shed 4 bases and J shed 1 base, with 4 bases lying between them. The CDR3 nucleotides are TGCAGCGTTGTCGAAACTAATGAAAAACTGTTTTTT. Residues: CSVVETNEKLFF.

The rearrangement links TRBV6-5 to TRBJ2-7, with D possibly TRBD2 on 5 matching bases. In germline, CDR1 is MNHEY, CDR2 SVGAGI. V gave up 6 bases and J gave up 3 bases, with 12 bases separating them. The CDR3 consists of 13 residues. The CDR3 protein is CASSPGTLYEQYF. The DNA of the CDR3 is TGTGCCAGCAGCCCGGGAACGCTCTACGAGCAGTACTTC.

This rearrangement joins TRBV7-6 to TRBJ1-2; 10 nucleotides agree with TRBD1. CDR3 length equals 16 residues. Germline V gene data show CDR1 as SGHVS and CDR2 as FNYEAQ. V dropped 0 bases and J dropped 3; count of bases not matched to a gene: 4. The CDR3 loop reads CASSLALGTGDYGYTF. The CDR3 nucleotides are TGTGCCAGCAGCTTAGCCTTAGGGACAGGGGACTATGGCTACACCTTC.

This chain uses TRBV29-1 with TRBJ1-1; tentative D call: TRBD1 (5 bases). Germline lookup yields CDR1 SQVTM and CDR2 ANQGSEA. The ends were cut back, 7 bases at V and 4 bases at J, with 16 bases in the middle. The CDR3 has 13 residues. CDR3 residues: CSAAQGEGTEAFF. DNA for the CDR3: TGCAGCGCTGCTCAGGGAGAGGGCACTGAAGCTTTCTTT. The full variable domain, completed using reference TRBV29-1 and TRBJ1-1, is SAVISQKPSRDICQRGTSLTIQCQVDSQVTMMFWYRQQPGQSLTLIATANQGSEATYESGFVIDKFPISRPNLTFSTLTVSNMSPEDSSIYLCSAAQGEGTEAFFGQGTRLTVV.

This clonotype was recorded a few times. The chain has TRBV20-1 and TRBJ2-1, with D possibly being TRBD2 (5 bases). CDR1 and CDR2 from the germline V gene are DFQATT and SNEGSKA (reference sequence). This CDR3 region has 16 residues. V gave up 0 bases and J gave up 7 bases, with 19 bases separating them. CDR3 in amino acids: CSARDREESWRNEQFF. For the CDR3, the DNA is TGCAGTGCTAGAGACCGGGAAGAAAGTTGGAGAAATGAGCAGTTCTTC.

This clonotype is classed as medium-sized. The chain employs TRBV12-3 or TRBV12-4 and TRBJ1-1, with 7 bases that match TRBD1. The CDR3 contains 14 residues. Trimming removed 6 bases from V and 4 bases from J; junction bases left unmatched: 8. CDR3 sequence reads: CASSLAGGGTEAFF. DNA of the CDR3: TGTGCCAGCAGCCTAGCAGGGGGAGGCACTGAAGCTTTCTTT.

The rearrangement uses TRBV12-3 or TRBV12-4 and TRBJ2-1, with a weak D call TRBD2 (6 bases). CDR3 length: 15 amino acids. Deletions cut 4 bases from V and 6 bases from J, with 16 bases between. The CDR3, as DNA: TGTGCCAGCAGTTCACACCTCCGGACTACCAATGAGCAGTTCTTC. Residues: CASSSHLRTTNEQFF.

This clonotype showed up just a few times. The chain couples TRBV29-1 to TRBJ1-1, with a possible D match to TRBD1 (5 bases). The CDR3 runs 13 residues. CDR1 and CDR2 (germline): SQVTM, ANQGSEA. V was cut by 4 bases and J by 4 bases, with 13 bases left in between. The DNA for the CDR3 is TGCAGCGTTGTTCCGGGACCGGGCACTGAAGCTTTCTTT. Protein sequence: CSVVPGPGTEAFF. The variable domain in full, completed from reference TRBV29-1 and TRBJ1-1, reads SAVISQKPSRDICQRGTSLTIQCQVDSQVTMMFWYRQQPGQSLTLIATANQGSEATYESGFVIDKFPISRPNLTFSTLTVSNMSPEDSSIYLCSVVPGPGTEAFFGQGTRLTVV.

This clonotype was picked up many times. The chain uses TRBV28 and TRBJ2-1; 9 bases are a match to TRBD1. J was trimmed by 4 bases and V by 5 bases; bases with no gene match: 12. The CDR3 totals 17 residues. Per germline, CDR1 MDHEN and CDR2 SYDVKM. The CDR3 loop is CASSTSIGTGLYNEQFF. CDR3 coding DNA: TGTGCCAGCAGTACCTCAATCGGGACAGGGTTGTACAATGAGCAGTTCTTC.

The genes are TRBV27 and TRBJ1-1; 7 bases fit TRBD1. The CDR3 length is 15 residues. With 0 bases clipped from V and 4 bases from J, the junction kept 5 bases outside the gene matches. Germline CDR1 and CDR2: MNHEY and SMNVEV (reference sequence). The CDR3: CASSLSGRGGTEAFF. The CDR3 nucleotides are TGTGCCAGCAGTTTATCGGGCAGGGGGGGCACTGAAGCTTTCTTT.

This clonotype was detected only a few times. J is TRBJ1-2 and V is TRBV29-1; D not resolved. V was cut by 1 base and J by 7 bases, with 10 bases left in between. This CDR3 contains 12 residues. The germline V gene has CDR1 SQVTM and CDR2 ANQGSEA. As DNA, the CDR3 is TGCAGCGTTGAAGGGGAGCATTCTGGCTACACCTTC. Its protein is CSVEGEHSGYTF.

There are a few counts of this clonotype. The chain combines TRBV4-3 with TRBJ2-7; D unclear. Trimming cost V 0 bases and J 2 bases, with 11 bases left between them. The CDR3 loop spans 15 amino acids. Germline CDR1 is LGHNA and CDR2 is YSLEER. CDR3 nucleotides: TGCGCCAGCAGCCAAGATCCGAGAGATCCCTACGAGCAGTACTTC. Amino acid sequence: CASSQDPRDPYEQYF.